Sequencing of this T cell receptor beta chain was carried out in a study of OX40 agonist ivuxolimab in advanced cancers. Whole-study results and caveats: Some of the lowest clonal expansion was seen in partial responders at 0.1-3.0 mg/kg.

The V gene's germline CDR1 is MDHEN and CDR2 SYDVKM. Trimming cost V 8 bases and J 2 bases, with 21 bases left between them. CDR3 length: 17 residues. Sequenced by immunoSEQ multiplex PCR; TCRdb stores in-frame clones only, minus some. The data contain over 50,000 clones, roughly 86% of them singletons. Concerning this clone itself: The antigen is not known.

The rearrangement links TRBV28 to TRBJ2-2, with TRBD1 as a possible D gene (5 bases). The sequence derives from an adult with an advanced solid tumor such as melanoma, head and neck, liver or kidney cancer. This sample comprised CD4+ or CD8+ T cells sorted from blood, obtained in a trial of the OX40 agonist ivuxolimab. As DNA, the CDR3 is TGTGCCAGCCTACATCCCTCAGACAGCACTAACACCGGGGAGCTGTTTTTT. This codes for CASLHPSDSTNTGELFF.